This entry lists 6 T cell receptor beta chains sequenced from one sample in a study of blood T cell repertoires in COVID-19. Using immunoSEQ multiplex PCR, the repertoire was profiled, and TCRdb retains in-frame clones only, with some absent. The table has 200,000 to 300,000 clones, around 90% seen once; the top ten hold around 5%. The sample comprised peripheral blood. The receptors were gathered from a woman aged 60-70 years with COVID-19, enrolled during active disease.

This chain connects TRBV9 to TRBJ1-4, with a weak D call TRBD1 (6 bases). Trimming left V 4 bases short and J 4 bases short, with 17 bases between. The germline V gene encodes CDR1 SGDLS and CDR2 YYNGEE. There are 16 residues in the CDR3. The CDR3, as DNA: TGTGCCAGCAGCCCTAGTCCGGGACAAGATAATGAAAAACTGTTTTTT. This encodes CASSPSPGQDNEKLFF.

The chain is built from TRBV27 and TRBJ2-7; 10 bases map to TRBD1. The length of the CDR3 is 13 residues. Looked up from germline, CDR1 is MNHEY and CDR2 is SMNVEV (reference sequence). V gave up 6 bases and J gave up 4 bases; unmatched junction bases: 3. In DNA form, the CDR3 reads TGTGCCAGCAGAGGGGACAGGGGTTACGAGCAGTACTTC. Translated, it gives CASRGDRGYEQYF.

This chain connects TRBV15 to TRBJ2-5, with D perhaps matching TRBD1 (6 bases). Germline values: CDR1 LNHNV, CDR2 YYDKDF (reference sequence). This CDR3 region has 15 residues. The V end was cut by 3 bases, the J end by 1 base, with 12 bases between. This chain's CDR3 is CATSRDRDIQETQYF. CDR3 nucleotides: TGTGCCACCAGCAGGGACCGGGACATCCAAGAGACCCAGTACTTC. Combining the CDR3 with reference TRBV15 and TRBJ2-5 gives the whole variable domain DAMVIQNPRYQVTQFGKPVTLSCSQTLNHNVMYWYQQKSSQAPKLLFHYYDKDFNNEADTPDNFQSRRPNTSFCFLDIRSPGLGDTAMYLCATSRDRDIQETQYFGPGTRLLVL.

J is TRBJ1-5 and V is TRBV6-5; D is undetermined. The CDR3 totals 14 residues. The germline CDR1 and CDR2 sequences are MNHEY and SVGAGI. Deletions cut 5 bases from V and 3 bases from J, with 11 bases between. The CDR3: CASSPRRDNQPQHF. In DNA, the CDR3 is TGTGCCAGCAGTCCCCGACGGGACAATCAGCCCCAGCATTTT.

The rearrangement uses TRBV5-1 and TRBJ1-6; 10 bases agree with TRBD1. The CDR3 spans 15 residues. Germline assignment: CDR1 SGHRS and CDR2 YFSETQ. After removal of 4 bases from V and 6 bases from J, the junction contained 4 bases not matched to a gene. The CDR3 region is CASSPGTGANSPLHF. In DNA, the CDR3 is TGCGCCAGCAGCCCCGGGACAGGGGCTAATTCACCCCTCCACTTT.

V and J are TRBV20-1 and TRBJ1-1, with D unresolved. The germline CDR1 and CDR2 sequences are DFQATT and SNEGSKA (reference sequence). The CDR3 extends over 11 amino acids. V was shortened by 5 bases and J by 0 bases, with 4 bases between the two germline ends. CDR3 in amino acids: CSAVMNTEAFF. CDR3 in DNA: TGCAGTGCTGTAATGAACACTGAAGCTTTCTTT.